This T cell receptor beta chain was captured in a study of beta chain features in type 1 diabetes. General study points: The study found moderately but significantly shorter TCRB CDR3s in all four CD4+ subsets of Type 1 diabetes patients. Patients' naive, central memory and Treg TCRB repertoires seemed closer to one another than those of healthy donors.

This clone was counted a single time. No antigen is known for it. The CDR3 spans 15 residues. The germline CDR1 and CDR2 sequences are MGHRA and YSYEKL. Trimming at V came to 1 base and at J to 4 bases, leaving 6 bases not matched to a gene. Each sorted fraction was over 95% pure. Expressed TCRB transcripts were sequenced because the isolated RNA had all been reverse transcribed beforehand. Sequenced naive, central memory and regulatory T cell samples produced an average of about 3.57 million reads. Produced via immunoSEQ multiplex PCR; TCRdb's table is partial and in-frame only. Of 300,000 to 350,000 clones in the sample, about 18% are singletons; the top ten hold 0.044%.

V is TRBV4-1 and J is TRBJ2-7, with 8 bases aligning to TRBD1. The TCR comes from a young woman in good health. Material: naive CD4+ T cells from blood. CDR3 sequence: CASSQGRQGIYEQYF. The DNA of the CDR3 is TGCGCCAGCAGCCAAGGACGACAGGGGATATACGAGCAGTACTTC.